The clone carrying this TCR beta chain was observed a few times. What it recognizes is unknown. Every isolated RNA sample was fully reverse transcribed, so sequencing captured expressed TCRB transcripts. Produced via immunoSEQ multiplex PCR; TCRdb's table is partial and in-frame only. In the table there are some 350,000 clones, roughly 13% of which are singletons. The data were obtained in a study of beta chain features in type 1 diabetes. Sort purity for all populations was recorded as exceeding 98%. Study-wide results and caveats: In every one of the four CD4+ subsets, TCRB CDR3s were moderately but significantly shorter in Type 1 diabetes patients. Still unanswered here is whether HLA type influences TCRB rearrangement.

Source material: naive CD4+ T cells from blood. The TCR sequence derives from a woman under 30 with type 1 diabetes.

The CDR3: CASSLPKQPQHF. CDR3 nucleotide sequence: TGTGCCAGCAGCTTACCAAAACAGCCCCAGCATTTT. The J gene is TRBJ1-5, the V gene TRBV7-2; D call uncertain. The ends were cut back, 2 bases at V and 7 bases at J, with 6 bases in the middle. The CDR3 sequence is 12 residues long. The germline gives CDR1 SGHTA, CDR2 FQGNSA.